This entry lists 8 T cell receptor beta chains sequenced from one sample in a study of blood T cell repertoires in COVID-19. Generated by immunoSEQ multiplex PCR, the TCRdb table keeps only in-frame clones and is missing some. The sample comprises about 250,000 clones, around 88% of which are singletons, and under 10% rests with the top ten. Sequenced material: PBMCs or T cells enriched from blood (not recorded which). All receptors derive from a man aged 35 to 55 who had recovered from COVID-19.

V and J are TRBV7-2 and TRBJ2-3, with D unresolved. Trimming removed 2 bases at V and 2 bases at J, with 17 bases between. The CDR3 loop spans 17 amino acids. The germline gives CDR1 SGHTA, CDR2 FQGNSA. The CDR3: CASSLSPQTRYTDTQYF. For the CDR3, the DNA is TGTGCCAGCAGCTTATCGCCCCAGACACGCTACACAGATACGCAGTATTTT. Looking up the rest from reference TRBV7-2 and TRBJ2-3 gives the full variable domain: GAGVSQSPSNKVTEKGKDVELRCDPISGHTALYWYRQSLGQGLEFLIYFQGNSAPDKSGLPSDRFSAERTGGSVSTLTIQRTQQEDSAVYLCASSLSPQTRYTDTQYFGPGTRLTVL.

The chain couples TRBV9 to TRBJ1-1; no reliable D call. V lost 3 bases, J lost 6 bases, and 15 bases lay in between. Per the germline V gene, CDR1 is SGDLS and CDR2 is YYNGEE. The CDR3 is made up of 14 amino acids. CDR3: CASSATSLSAEAFF. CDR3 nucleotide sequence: TGTGCCAGCAGCGCGACCTCCCTCAGCGCTGAAGCTTTCTTT.

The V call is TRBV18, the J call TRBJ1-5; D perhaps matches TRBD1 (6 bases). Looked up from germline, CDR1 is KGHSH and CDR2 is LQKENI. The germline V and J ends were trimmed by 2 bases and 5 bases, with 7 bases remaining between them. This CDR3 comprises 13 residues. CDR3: CASSPNRDQPQHF. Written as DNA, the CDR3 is TGTGCCAGCTCACCAAACAGGGATCAGCCCCAGCATTTT.

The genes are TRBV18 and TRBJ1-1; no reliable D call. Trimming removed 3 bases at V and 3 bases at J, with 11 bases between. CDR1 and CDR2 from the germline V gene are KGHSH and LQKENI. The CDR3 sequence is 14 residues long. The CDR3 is CASSPDILHTEAFF. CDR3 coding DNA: TGTGCCAGCTCACCTGACATCTTACACACTGAAGCTTTCTTT.

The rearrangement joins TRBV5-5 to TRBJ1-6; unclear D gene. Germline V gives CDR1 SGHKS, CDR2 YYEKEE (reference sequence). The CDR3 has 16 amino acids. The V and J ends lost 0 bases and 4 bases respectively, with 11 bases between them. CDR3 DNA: TGTGCCAGCAGCTTGGATTGGGCAGAATATAATTCACCCCTCCACTTT. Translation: CASSLDWAEYNSPLHF.

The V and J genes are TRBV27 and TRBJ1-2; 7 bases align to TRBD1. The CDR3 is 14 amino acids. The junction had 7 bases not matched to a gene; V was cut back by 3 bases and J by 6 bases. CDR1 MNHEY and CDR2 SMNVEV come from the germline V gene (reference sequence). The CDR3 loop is CASSFNRGSHGYTF. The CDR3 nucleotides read TGTGCCAGCAGTTTTAACAGGGGTAGTCATGGCTACACCTTC.

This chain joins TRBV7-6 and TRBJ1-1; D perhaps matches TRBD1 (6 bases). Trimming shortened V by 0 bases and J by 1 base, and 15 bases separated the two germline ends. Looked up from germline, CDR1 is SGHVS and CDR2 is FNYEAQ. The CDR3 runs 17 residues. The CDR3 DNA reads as TGTGCCAGCAGCTTAGCCCGGGGGGGCAAGGGGAACACTGAAGCTTTCTTT. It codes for CASSLARGGKGNTEAFF. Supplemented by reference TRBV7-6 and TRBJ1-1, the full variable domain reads GAGVSQSPRYKVTKRGQDVALRCDPISGHVSLYWYRQALGQGPEFLTYFNYEAQQDKSGLPNDRFSAERPEGSISTLTIQRTEQRDSAMYRCASSLARGGKGNTEAFFGQGTRLTVV.

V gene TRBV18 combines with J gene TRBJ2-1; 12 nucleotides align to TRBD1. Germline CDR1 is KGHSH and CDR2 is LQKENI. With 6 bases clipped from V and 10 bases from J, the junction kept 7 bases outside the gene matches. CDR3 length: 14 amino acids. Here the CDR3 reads CASSPGTGGYEQFF. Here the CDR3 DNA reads TGTGCCAGCTCCCCGGGGACAGGGGGCTACGAGCAGTTCTTC.